Shown below are 29 T cell receptor beta chains from a single sample sequenced in a study of shared clonotypes between healthy human individuals. It was CD45RO-negative cells, positively selected for CCR7, that made up naive CD8 cells, with terminally differentiated effector memory CD45RA+ cells excluded. Here immunoSEQ multiplex PCR was the method, and the copy in TCRdb shows in-frame clones only, minus some. The repertoire holds 2 million or so clones, with about 95% as singletons. The sequenced sample was naive CD8+ T cells sorted from blood. The receptors stem from a man aged 18 to 35 in good health.

The V gene is TRBV27, the J gene TRBJ2-7; 8 bases map to TRBD2. CDR1 and CDR2 (germline): MNHEY, SMNVEV (reference sequence). V shed 0 bases and J 3 bases; nucleotides not matched to a gene: 7. The CDR3 sequence is 16 residues long. The CDR3 DNA sequence: TGTGCCAGCAGTTTATCGCGGGGGGTCTTTTTCTACGAGCAGTACTTC. It encodes CASSLSRGVFFYEQYF.

The chain combines TRBV2 with TRBJ2-1; D ambiguous. The germline V gene encodes CDR1 SNHLY and CDR2 FYNNEI. Trimming removed 8 bases at V and 7 bases at J, with 18 bases between. The CDR3 is 14 residues long. In DNA, the CDR3 is TGTGCCAGCGAAGGTGCTGGCCTATTGAATGAGCAGTTCTTC. Residues: CASEGAGLLNEQFF.

Note on this clone: Other DNA sequences from this sample encode an identical CDR3 as well. This chain links TRBV2 with TRBJ2-7, with 7 bases fitting TRBD1. The CDR3 runs to 12 residues. Per germline, CDR1 SNHLY and CDR2 FYNNEI. Trimming took 11 bases from V and 0 from J; bases not matched to a gene: 4. The CDR3 protein is CAAGDSSYEQYF. In nucleotides, the CDR3 is TGTGCCGCAGGGGACAGCTCCTACGAGCAGTACTTC.

Concerning this clone: The sample holds other DNA sequences that translate to the same CDR3. The chain carries TRBV7-9 and TRBJ2-7, with D tentatively TRBD2 (6 bases). The ends were cut back, 1 base at V and 6 bases at J, with 7 bases in the middle. There are 12 residues in the CDR3. Germline assignment: CDR1 SEHNR and CDR2 FQNEAQ (reference sequence). CDR3: CASSLGGGEQYF. In DNA, the CDR3 is TGTGCCAGCAGCTTAGGGGGAGGCGAGCAGTACTTC.

Details on this clone: Its ends do not fully match the called genes, so a read error is possible. The chain carries TRBV4-3 and TRBJ1-1, with TRBD1 as a possible D gene (6 bases). Germline CDR1 LGHNA, CDR2 YSLEER. The CDR3 runs 15 residues. In DNA, the CDR3 is TGCGCCAGCAGTCAAGAGGACAGACTGAACACTGAAGCTTTCTTT. It encodes CASSQEDRLNTEAFF.

The chain employs TRBV27 and TRBJ2-3; D is perhaps TRBD1 (6 bases). Deletions cut 6 bases from V and 6 bases from J, with 16 bases between. The CDR3 consists of 14 residues. Germline V CDR1 and CDR2: MNHEY, SMNVEV (reference sequence). CDR3 amino acids: CASSPGQGWDTQYF. The CDR3 DNA reads as TGTGCCAGCAGCCCGGGACAAGGGTGGGATACGCAGTATTTT.

The chain uses TRBV4-3 and TRBJ2-7, with 7 positions matching TRBD2. Germline values: CDR1 LGHNA, CDR2 YSLEER. V dropped 1 base and J dropped 3; count of bases not matched to a gene: 9. The CDR3 runs to 16 residues. For the CDR3, the DNA is TGCGCCAGCAGCCAAGGTCACAGCGGGGCGAGCTACGAGCAGTACTTC. This codes for CASSQGHSGASYEQYF.

The chain is built from TRBV27 and TRBJ1-1; a possible D gene is TRBD1 (5 bases). V dropped 2 bases and J dropped 1 base, with 11 bases sitting between them. The CDR3 extends over 15 amino acids. The germline gives CDR1 MNHEY, CDR2 SMNVEV (reference sequence). CDR3 protein: CASSLPGRRNTEAFF. For the CDR3, the DNA is TGTGCCAGCAGTTTACCGGGACGTCGGAACACTGAAGCTTTCTTT.

The rearrangement links TRBV6-6 to TRBJ1-1; possibly TRBD1 for D (6 bases). This CDR3 is built from 13 residues. Germline CDR1 reads MNHNY; CDR2 reads SVGAGI (reference sequence). Trimming shortened V by 6 bases and J by 6 bases, and 14 bases separated the two germline ends. DNA of the CDR3: TGTGCCAGCAGCCACGGCGGGGGCTCTGAAGCTTTCTTT. Amino acid sequence: CASSHGGGSEAFF.

Details on this clone: The sample contains more than one DNA sequence encoding this CDR3. The gene calls are TRBV28 and TRBJ1-1, with TRBD1 as a possible D gene (5 bases). This CDR3 comprises 14 residues. Germline CDR1 reads MDHEN; CDR2 reads SYDVKM. V lost 3 bases, J lost 3 bases, and 11 bases lay in between. The DNA of the CDR3 is TGTGCCAGCAGTTTTGCTGGGGGGGACACTGAAGCTTTCTTT. It translates to CASSFAGGDTEAFF. The complete variable domain, with remaining parts taken from reference TRBV28 and TRBJ1-1, reads DVKVTQSSRYLVKRTGEKVFLECVQDMDHENMFWYRQDPGLGLRLIYFSYDVKMKEKGDIPEGYSVSREKKERFSLILESASTNQTSMYLCASSFAGGDTEAFFGQGTRLTVV.

Points on this clone: Other DNA sequences in the sample encode the same CDR3. This chain uses TRBV4-3 with TRBJ2-1, with 7 bases fitting TRBD2. This CDR3 spans 14 amino acids. J gave up 4 bases and V 1 base, and 1 base lay outside the gene matches. Germline V gene sequence: CDR1 LGHNA, CDR2 YSLEER. The CDR3 DNA sequence: TGCGCCAGCAGCCAAGGAGCGGGATACAATGAGCAGTTCTTC. Encoded protein: CASSQGAGYNEQFF.

The V gene is TRBV6-5, the J gene TRBJ2-2, with 10 bases identical to TRBD1. V was pared by 6 bases and J by 6 bases, with 7 bases of the junction left unmatched. The CDR3 contains 15 residues. CDR1 is MNHEY and CDR2 is SVGAGI in the germline V gene. The CDR3 reads CASRPGQGPPGELFF. For the CDR3, the DNA is TGTGCCAGCAGGCCGGGACAGGGGCCCCCCGGGGAGCTGTTTTTT.

The V and J genes are TRBV4-1 and TRBJ2-1; 7 bases map to TRBD1. V lost 5 bases, J lost 0 bases, and 4 bases stayed unmatched. CDR1 MGHRA and CDR2 YSYEKL come from the germline V gene. The CDR3 consists of 15 residues. Written as DNA, the CDR3 is TGCGCCAGCAGCGGACAGGTTGGCTCCTACAATGAGCAGTTCTTC. Its protein is CASSGQVGSYNEQFF.

Notes on this clone: The same CDR3 can be traced to other DNA sequences in this sample. The gene calls are TRBV6-1 and TRBJ1-2; D unclear. This CDR3 is 13 amino acids long. With 3 bases removed from V and 0 bases from J, the gap between germline ends came to 5 bases. Germline loops: CDR1 MNHNS, CDR2 SASEGT. CDR3 coding DNA: TGTGCCAGCAGTGATGGGGCTAACTATGGCTACACCTTC. Translating gives CASSDGANYGYTF.

The sample holds one count of this clone. J is TRBJ1-6 and V is TRBV14, with no clear D. Trimming took 0 bases from V and 3 from J, leaving 9 bases between them. The CDR3 runs 16 residues. CDR1 and CDR2 (germline): SGHDN, FVKESK. CDR3 loop: CASSQDVANYNSPLHF. CDR3 DNA sequence: TGTGCCAGCAGCCAAGACGTAGCGAACTATAATTCACCCCTCCACTTT.

The chain recombines TRBV4-1 with TRBJ2-7; D possibly corresponds to TRBD1 (5 bases). The CDR3 is made up of 14 amino acids. The V gene lost 3 bases and the J gene lost 2 bases, with 11 bases spanning the gap. CDR1 is MGHRA and CDR2 is YSYEKL in the germline V gene. CDR3: CASSHDSETYEQYF. The CDR3 DNA reads as TGCGCCAGCAGCCACGACAGTGAGACCTACGAGCAGTACTTC.

This chain links TRBV6-1 with TRBJ2-7, with TRBD2 matching over 8 bases. This CDR3 has 16 residues. Germline V gene data show CDR1 as MNHNS and CDR2 as SASEGT. With V trimmed by 0 bases and J by 4 bases, 8 bases remained unmatched. The CDR3 here is CASSEALSGRGYEQYF. In DNA form, the CDR3 reads TGTGCCAGCAGTGAAGCGCTGAGCGGGAGAGGGTACGAGCAGTACTTC.

The chain combines TRBV6-5 with TRBJ2-5, with TRBD2 matching 9 bases. The CDR3 has 15 residues. The germline CDR1 and CDR2 sequences are MNHEY and SVGAGI. Trimming removed 7 bases from V and 2 bases from J; junction bases left unmatched: 8. CDR3 coding DNA: TGTGCCAGCACCCCCCTAGCGGGGCCGCAAGAGACCCAGTACTTC. Amino acid sequence: CASTPLAGPQETQYF.

The CDR3 DNA is TGTGCCAGCGGGGGGACAGGGGTATACGAAAAACTGTTTTTT. This gives the protein CASGGTGVYEKLFF. The chain uses TRBV6-1 and TRBJ1-4; 10 positions match TRBD1. Germline V gene lookup returns CDR1 MNHNS and CDR2 SASEGT. Germline trimming cut 8 bases from V and 8 bases from J; bases unmatched to any gene: 8. The CDR3 spans 14 residues.

The rearrangement joins TRBV4-1 to TRBJ2-1; D may be TRBD1 (5 bases). CDR3 length: 14 residues. Trimming stripped 4 bases from V and 6 bases from J, with 13 bases between. Germline V gives CDR1 MGHRA, CDR2 YSYEKL. CDR3 loop: CASSPALGRNEQFF. CDR3 DNA sequence: TGCGCCAGCAGCCCTGCTTTGGGGCGCAATGAGCAGTTCTTC.

There are a few counts of this clone. CDR3 DNA: TGTGCCTGGAGTAGGGTCGGGCGAGACTATAATTCACCCCTCCACTTT. It translates to CAWSRVGRDYNSPLHF. The chain employs TRBV30 and TRBJ1-6; D remains unclear. Germline loops: CDR1 GTSNPN, CDR2 SVGIG (reference sequence). This CDR3 spans 16 amino acids. V dropped 2 bases and J dropped 3 bases, with 14 bases sitting between them.

The chain uses TRBV2 and TRBJ1-2; unclear D gene. V shed 3 bases and J shed 2 bases, with 7 bases lying between them. The V gene's germline CDR1 is SNHLY and CDR2 FYNNEI. The CDR3 is made up of 13 amino acids. The CDR3 here is CASSDVKNYGYTF. The DNA for the CDR3 is TGTGCCAGCAGTGATGTCAAGAACTATGGCTACACCTTC.

This chain connects TRBV15 to TRBJ2-7; D remains ambiguous. The germline gives CDR1 LNHNV, CDR2 YYDKDF (reference sequence). V was clipped by 5 bases and J by 1 base, with 15 bases between them. This CDR3 is 15 amino acids long. CDR3 sequence (DNA): TGTGCCACCAGCGAGAGATCCGGAACATCCTACGAGCAGTACTTC. It is translated as CATSERSGTSYEQYF.

The gene calls are TRBV13 and TRBJ2-7, with TRBD1 identical over 9 bases. Germline CDR1 and CDR2: PRHDT and FYEKMQ (reference sequence). The length of the CDR3 is 17 residues. V shed 2 bases, J shed 0 bases, and the junction held 8 bases outside the gene matches. CDR3 in DNA: TGTGCCAGCAGCTTATGGGGGACAGGGTTTAGCTCCTACGAGCAGTACTTC. This encodes CASSLWGTGFSSYEQYF.

The chain couples TRBV30 to TRBJ2-3; D tentatively reads TRBD1 or TRBD2 (5 bases each). This CDR3 region has 14 residues. Trimming cost V 0 bases and J 4 bases, with 11 bases left between them. The germline gives CDR1 GTSNPN, CDR2 SVGIG (reference sequence). The CDR3 loop reads CAWSVPGTADTQYF. CDR3 nucleotides: TGTGCCTGGAGTGTTCCGGGGACGGCAGATACGCAGTATTTT.

The chain employs TRBV9 and TRBJ2-7; 9 nucleotides line up with TRBD1. The germline V gene has CDR1 SGDLS and CDR2 YYNGEE. The CDR3 runs to 15 residues. V shed 2 bases and J 5 bases; nucleotides not matched to a gene: 8. The CDR3 DNA reads TGTGCCAGCAGCGTCACCGGGACAGGGAAGAACGAGCAGTACTTC. Translation gives CASSVTGTGKNEQYF.

V gene TRBV12-5 combines with J gene TRBJ2-5; D is unresolved. The CDR3 is 13 residues long. V was clipped by 4 bases and J by 2 bases, with 8 bases between them. Germline CDR1 LGHNT, CDR2 FRNRAP. Here the CDR3 reads CASGYSLQETQYF. CDR3 coding DNA: TGTGCTAGTGGTTACAGTTTACAAGAGACCCAGTACTTC.

CDR3 residues: CATSGPPYNEQFF. DNA of the CDR3: TGTGCCACGTCGGGTCCCCCCTACAATGAGCAGTTCTTC. This rearrangement joins TRBV6-1 to TRBJ2-1; D unclear. Germline loops: CDR1 MNHNS, CDR2 SASEGT. This CDR3 is built from 13 residues. Trimming pared 10 bases from V and 2 bases from J, leaving 12 bases between.

Regarding this clone: This sample includes further DNA sequences coding for the same CDR3. The genes are TRBV27 and TRBJ2-7; 7 positions match TRBD2. The junction had 2 bases not matched to a gene; V was cut back by 0 bases and J by 3 bases. Germline V gene sequence: CDR1 MNHEY, CDR2 SMNVEV (reference sequence). The CDR3 is 14 amino acids. CDR3 sequence: CASSLSPSGYEQYF. The CDR3 DNA sequence: TGTGCCAGCAGTTTATCCCCTAGCGGCTACGAGCAGTACTTC.